The rows below give T cell receptor beta chains drawn from one sample of a study of CD8 T cells in ankylosing spondylitis. TCRdb reprocessed the 5' RACE reads via MiXCR and lists one record per CDR3 protein. This sample has 150,000 to 200,000 distinct CDR3 sequences, with under 35% found just once. The sequencing input was synovial fluid, either unsorted or a sorted T cell fraction (not recorded which). The receptor source for this set is a male donor with ankylosing spondylitis. Each CDR3 is given with its conserved first and last residue. A D gene is named only where the DNA matches it firmly. Size tells how often a clone was seen (once, few, many) or the class of an expanded clone, and some rows leave it out.

CDR3 protein: CSARDLEDSPLHF
CDR3 DNA: TGCAGTGCTAGAGATCTCGAGGATTCACCCCTCCACTTT
D gene: -
V gene: TRBV20-1
J gene: TRBJ1-6
clone size: few

CDR3 protein: CATSVAGVREQYF
CDR3 DNA: TGTGCCACCAGTGTAGCGGGAGTCCGCGAGCAGTACTTC
D gene: TRBD2
V gene: TRBV24-1
J gene: TRBJ2-7
clone size: -

CDR3 protein: CAIRLTSLEQFF
CDR3 DNA: TGTGCCATCAGGCTGACTAGCTTAGAGCAGTTCTTC
D gene: TRBD2
V gene: TRBV10-3
J gene: TRBJ2-1
clone size: many

CDR3 protein: CASSPRGQSTEAFF
CDR3 DNA: TGTGCCAGCAGCCCCAGGGGGCAAAGCACTGAAGCTTTCTTT
D gene: TRBD1
V gene: TRBV3-1
J gene: TRBJ1-1
clone size: -

CDR3 protein: CASSLRVLPYNEQFF
CDR3 DNA: TGTGCCAGCAGCTTAAGAGTACTGCCGTACAATGAGCAGTTCTTC
D gene: -
V gene: TRBV7-8
J gene: TRBJ2-1
clone size: few

CDR3 protein: CAISENNQPQHF
CDR3 DNA: TGTGCCATCAGTGAGAACAATCAGCCCCAGCATTTT
D gene: -
V gene: TRBV10-3
J gene: TRBJ1-5
clone size: -

CDR3 protein: CASRAGQGRGYTF
CDR3 DNA: TGTGCCAGTCGCGCAGGACAGGGCCGTGGCTACACCTTC
D gene: TRBD1
V gene: TRBV19
J gene: TRBJ1-2
clone size: -

CDR3 protein: CAISVRGPNTGELFF
CDR3 DNA: TGTGCCATCAGTGTCCGGGGCCCGAACACCGGGGAGCTGTTTTTT
D gene: -
V gene: TRBV10-3
J gene: TRBJ2-2
clone size: -

CDR3 protein: CSAVRTVPHGYTF
CDR3 DNA: TGCAGTGCCGTTCGGACAGTCCCTCATGGCTACACCTTC
D gene: -
V gene: TRBV20-1
J gene: TRBJ1-2
clone size: -

CDR3 protein: CASSLDNGKSGYGYTF
CDR3 DNA: TGTGCCAGCAGCTTAGATAATGGAAAGTCGGGCTATGGCTACACCTTC
D gene: -
V gene: TRBV11-2
J gene: TRBJ1-2
clone size: few

CDR3 protein: CASSLDGRDTQYF
CDR3 DNA: TGTGCCAGCAGCTTAGATGGTAGAGATACGCAGTATTTT
D gene: -
V gene: TRBV7-9
J gene: TRBJ2-3
clone size: -

CDR3 protein: CASSPQGTGVWAYEQYF
CDR3 DNA: TGTGCCAGCAGCCCTCAGGGCACGGGAGTGTGGGCCTACGAGCAGTACTTC
D gene: -
V gene: TRBV12-3/TRBV12-4
J gene: TRBJ2-7
clone size: -

CDR3 protein: CASSDPALVASNEQFF
CDR3 DNA: TGTGCCAGCAGTGACCCTGCCCTGGTAGCTAGCAATGAGCAGTTCTTC
D gene: -
V gene: TRBV6-1
J gene: TRBJ2-1
clone size: many

CDR3 protein: CASSPKLEGGGQETQYF
CDR3 DNA: TGTGCCAGCAGCCCTAAACTTGAGGGGGGGGGCCAAGAGACCCAGTACTTC
D gene: -
V gene: TRBV4-2
J gene: TRBJ2-5
clone size: -

CDR3 protein: CASSPSGTVETQYF
CDR3 DNA: TGTGCCAGCAGCCCCTCCGGGACAGTGGAGACCCAGTACTTC
D gene: TRBD1
V gene: TRBV11-2
J gene: TRBJ2-5
clone size: -

CDR3 protein: CASGFDWGGVWEKLFF
CDR3 DNA: TGTGCCAGCGGGTTTGACTGGGGGGGGGTTTGGGAAAAACTGTTTTTT
D gene: -
V gene: TRBV12-3/TRBV12-4
J gene: TRBJ1-4
clone size: many

CDR3 protein: CACDARLGGSSYGYTF
CDR3 DNA: TGTGCCTGTGATGCTAGGCTGGGGGGATCTTCCTATGGCTACACCTTC
D gene: -
V gene: TRBV30
J gene: TRBJ1-2
clone size: -

CDR3 protein: CASGEFRGGRNSPLHF
CDR3 DNA: TGTGCCAGCGGCGAGTTCCGTGGCGGGCGTAATTCACCCCTCCACTTT
D gene: -
V gene: TRBV19
J gene: TRBJ1-6
clone size: many

CDR3 protein: CASSPGTSGSPTDTQYF
CDR3 DNA: TGCGCCAGCAGCCCGGGGACTAGCGGGAGCCCCACAGATACGCAGTATTTT
D gene: TRBD2
V gene: TRBV5-1
J gene: TRBJ2-3
clone size: once

CDR3 protein: CASSLGQQQETQYF
CDR3 DNA: TGCGCCAGCAGCCTGGGACAGCAACAAGAGACCCAGTACTTC
D gene: TRBD1
V gene: TRBV5-1
J gene: TRBJ2-5
clone size: -

CDR3 protein: CASSPSGLAAETQYF
CDR3 DNA: TGTGCCAGCAGTCCTTCCGGACTAGCGGCAGAGACCCAGTACTTC
D gene: TRBD2
V gene: TRBV7-3
J gene: TRBJ2-5
clone size: few

CDR3 protein: CASSPPAQSSYNEQFF
CDR3 DNA: TGTGCCAGCTCACCACCAGCGCAGAGCTCCTACAATGAGCAGTTCTTC
D gene: -
V gene: TRBV18
J gene: TRBJ2-1
clone size: many

CDR3 protein: CSARDRRASSYEQYF
CDR3 DNA: TGCAGTGCTAGAGACAGGAGGGCAAGCTCCTACGAGCAGTACTTC
D gene: -
V gene: TRBV20-1
J gene: TRBJ2-7
clone size: -

CDR3 protein: CASRTNREPYNEQFF
CDR3 DNA: TGTGCCAGCAGGACCAACAGGGAACCCTACAATGAGCAGTTCTTC
D gene: -
V gene: TRBV2
J gene: TRBJ2-1
clone size: -